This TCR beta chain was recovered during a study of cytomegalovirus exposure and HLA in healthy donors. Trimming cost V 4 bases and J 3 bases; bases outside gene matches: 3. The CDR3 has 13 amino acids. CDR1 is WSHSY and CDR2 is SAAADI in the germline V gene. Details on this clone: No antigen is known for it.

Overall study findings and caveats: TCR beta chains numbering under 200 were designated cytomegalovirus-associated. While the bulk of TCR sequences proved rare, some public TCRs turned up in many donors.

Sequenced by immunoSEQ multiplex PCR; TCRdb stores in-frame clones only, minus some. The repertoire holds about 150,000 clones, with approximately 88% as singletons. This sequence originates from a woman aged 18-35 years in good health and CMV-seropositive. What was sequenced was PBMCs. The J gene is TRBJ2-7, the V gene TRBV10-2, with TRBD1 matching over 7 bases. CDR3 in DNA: TGCGCCAGCAGTGGGGACAGCTACTACGAGCAGTACTTC. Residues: CASSGDSYYEQYF.